Below, 21 T cell receptor beta chains from the same sample are listed, as sequenced in a study of blood T cell repertoires in COVID-19 (dated by TCRdb to the early 2020s). The library was built by means of the immunoSEQ multiplex PCR assay. The table comes from immuneACCESS by way of TCRdb, which keeps in-frame sequences with V and J called. Part of the clones is missing from these tables; in studies checked, under half for an unresolved V gene and the rest for unknown reasons. The sample table shows about 200,000 clones, and about 85% are seen once. The top ten clonotypes cover about 5% of the sample. What was sequenced was peripheral blood. These receptors came from a woman at least 80 years old with acute or convalescent COVID-19.

The chain recombines TRBV9 with TRBJ2-7, with TRBD2 matching over 10 bases. Germline V gives CDR1 SGDLS, CDR2 YYNGEE. Unmatched junction bases numbered 6, after V lost 0 bases and J lost 6 bases. This CDR3 is 15 amino acids long. The CDR3 nucleotides read TGTGCCAGCAGCGTAGAACTAGCGGGAAGGGGCGAGCAGTACTTC. Amino acid sequence: CASSVELAGRGEQYF.

J is TRBJ2-3 and V is TRBV15, with D unresolved. V gave up 3 bases and J gave up 0 bases, with 7 bases separating them. Germline CDR1 is LNHNV and CDR2 is YYDKDF (reference sequence). This CDR3 is 14 amino acids long. The CDR3 reads CATSSLTSTDTQYF. The CDR3 DNA reads TGTGCCACCAGCAGCCTAACCAGCACAGATACGCAGTATTTT.

DNA of the CDR3: TGTGCCAGCAGCTCCGACAGAAGAAACACCATATATTTT. Protein product: CASSSDRRNTIYF. The V gene is TRBV6-5, the J gene TRBJ1-3, with D possibly being TRBD1 (5 bases). CDR3 length: 13 amino acids. Germline V lookup: CDR1 MNHEY, CDR2 SVGAGI. V was cut by 6 bases and J by 5 bases, with 11 bases left in between.

This clone was observed a handful of times. The chain employs TRBV28 and TRBJ2-3, with 13 nucleotides matching TRBD2. This CDR3 has 16 residues. CDR1 is MDHEN, CDR2 SYDVKM, per germline. The V segment lost 4 bases and the J segment 3 bases; nucleotides outside the gene matches: 4. The chain's CDR3 is CASSWGLAGKTDTQYF. DNA for the CDR3: TGTGCCAGCAGTTGGGGACTAGCGGGGAAGACAGATACGCAGTATTTT.

The chain carries TRBV18 and TRBJ2-7, with a weak D call TRBD1 (5 bases). This CDR3 is 15 amino acids long. Trimming cost V 3 bases and J 3 bases, with 15 bases left between them. Germline values: CDR1 KGHSH, CDR2 LQKENI. CDR3 sequence (DNA): TGTGCCAGCTCACCGGTCCGCCAGGGAATCTACGAGCAGTACTTC. Residues: CASSPVRQGIYEQYF.

The sample holds a few counts of this clone. V and J are TRBV27 and TRBJ1-5, with D unresolved. CDR3 size: 16 residues. The V end was cut by 3 bases, the J end by 2 bases, with 14 bases between. Germline V gives CDR1 MNHEY, CDR2 SMNVEV (reference sequence). CDR3 DNA: TGTGCCAGCAGTTTTATAGGAGAGAAGCGCAATCAGCCCCAGCATTTT. This encodes CASSFIGEKRNQPQHF.

The V call is TRBV14, the J call TRBJ2-7, with 10 positions matching TRBD1. The ends lost 4 bases at V and 6 bases at J; junction bases unmatched: 12. The CDR3 sequence is 16 residues long. Germline V gives CDR1 SGHDN, CDR2 FVKESK. The CDR3 sequence is CASSRGPGQGTAEQYF. CDR3 in DNA: TGTGCCAGCAGCCGCGGACCGGGACAGGGGACAGCCGAGCAGTACTTC.

The rearrangement links TRBV20-1 to TRBJ1-1; D gene uncertain. The CDR3 has 11 amino acids. From germline, CDR1 is DFQATT and CDR2 SNEGSKA (reference sequence). V dropped 5 bases and J dropped 4 bases, with 8 bases sitting between them. CDR3 in DNA: TGCAGTGCTCACGGTGGCACTGAAGCTTTCTTT. It yields the protein CSAHGGTEAFF.

This chain joins TRBV5-6 and TRBJ1-1, with unresolved D. The V and J ends lost 1 base and 2 bases respectively, with 9 bases between them. This CDR3 comprises 14 residues. Germline loops: CDR1 SGHDT, CDR2 YYEEEE. The CDR3 DNA sequence: TGTGCCAGCAGCTTGTACACAAGAAACACTGAAGCTTTCTTT. This encodes CASSLYTRNTEAFF.

This sequence joins TRBV18 and TRBJ1-2; D is undetermined. CDR3 length: 14 amino acids. V lost 3 bases, J lost 5 bases, and 13 bases lay in between. Germline V gene data show CDR1 as KGHSH and CDR2 as LQKENI. Here the CDR3 DNA reads TGTGCCAGCTCACCCCCCCCGGGGTTGTATGGCTACACCTTC. This gives the protein CASSPPPGLYGYTF.

This clone has a single count. The chain joins TRBV10-1 to TRBJ2-3, with D possibly TRBD1 on 6 matching bases. Germline values: CDR1 WNHNN, CDR2 SYGVQD (reference sequence). V lost 11 bases and J lost 2, with 14 bases in between. The CDR3 length is 13 residues. The CDR3 region is CASRQDLTDTQYF. Here the CDR3 DNA reads TGCGCCTCGAGACAGGACCTCACAGATACGCAGTATTTT.

The rearrangement links TRBV6-2 or TRBV6-3 to TRBJ2-2, with 10 positions matching TRBD1. Germline-derived CDR1 and CDR2 are MNHEY and SVGEGT. The CDR3 sequence is 18 residues long. The V segment lost 4 bases and the J segment 7 bases; nucleotides outside the gene matches: 15. CDR3 coding DNA: TGTGCCAGCAGTTCCCAAGAGTCCCGGGACAGGGGCGGCGGGGAGCTGTTTTTT. Encoded protein: CASSSQESRDRGGGELFF.

This clone appeared a single time. The V gene is TRBV19, the J gene TRBJ1-5; TRBD1 might be the D (6 bases). The CDR3 consists of 13 residues. Between the trimmed V and J ends, which lost 7 bases and 4 bases, there was a span of 11 bases. In germline, CDR1 is LNHDA, CDR2 SQIVND (reference sequence). The CDR3 bases are TGTGCCAGTACCGGACAGCTAAATCAGCCCCAGCATTTT. This sequence encodes CASTGQLNQPQHF.

The CDR3 reads CASSPTGDGNTIYF. The CDR3 nucleotides are TGTGCCAGCTCACCCACAGGAGATGGAAACACCATATATTTT. The chain is built from TRBV18 and TRBJ1-3, with TRBD1 as a possible D gene (5 bases). CDR1 is KGHSH, CDR2 LQKENI, per germline. The CDR3 loop spans 14 amino acids. The ends were cut back, 3 bases at V and 3 bases at J, with 9 bases in the middle.

This rearrangement joins TRBV19 to TRBJ1-1; TRBD1 is a possible D gene (6 bases). This CDR3 has 13 amino acids. CDR1 and CDR2 from the germline V gene are LNHDA and SQIVND (reference sequence). Trimming took 7 bases from V and 4 from J, leaving 13 bases between them. DNA for the CDR3: TGTGCCAGTACTAAACAGGGTTTCACTGAAGCTTTCTTT. This gives the protein CASTKQGFTEAFF. Looking up the rest from reference TRBV19 and TRBJ1-1 gives the full variable domain: DGGITQSPKYLFRKEGQNVTLSCEQNLNHDAMYWYRQDPGQGLRLIYYSQIVNDFQKGDIAEGYSVSREKKESFPLTVTSAQKNPTAFYLCASTKQGFTEAFFGQGTRLTVV.

V usage is TRBV15 and J usage is TRBJ2-3, with TRBD2 matching over 8 bases. The CDR3 sequence is 15 residues long. The germline gives CDR1 LNHNV, CDR2 YYDKDF (reference sequence). The V and J ends lost 5 bases and 2 bases, in that order; junction bases with no gene match: 6. In DNA, the CDR3 is TGTGCCACCAGCCTGCGAGCGGGAGCCACAGATACGCAGTATTTT. Translating it yields CATSLRAGATDTQYF.

This chain uses TRBV7-9 with TRBJ1-2, with 8 nucleotides matching TRBD1. The CDR3 has 15 amino acids. J lost 0 bases, V lost 5 bases, and 5 bases had no gene match. Germline lookup yields CDR1 SEHNR and CDR2 FQNEAQ (reference sequence). CDR3 nucleotide sequence: TGTGCCAGCAGCCTAACAGGGGGAGCTAACTATGGCTACACCTTC. Amino acid sequence: CASSLTGGANYGYTF. The whole variable domain, filled in from reference TRBV7-9 and TRBJ1-2, reads DTGVSQNPRHKITKRGQNVTFRCDPISEHNRLYWYRQTLGQGPEFLTYFQNEAQLEKSRLLSDRFSAERPKGSFSTLEIQRTEQGDSAMYLCASSLTGGANYGYTFGSGTRLTVV.

The chain links TRBV7-9 to TRBJ2-3; 11 nucleotides line up with TRBD1. V gave up 5 bases and J gave up 6 bases; unmatched junction bases: 7. Germline values: CDR1 SEHNR, CDR2 FQNEAQ (reference sequence). The CDR3 is 15 amino acids. The CDR3 nucleotides read TGTGCCAGCAGCCCCTCGGGGACAGGGGGGGATACGCAGTATTTT. This codes for CASSPSGTGGDTQYF.

The V call is TRBV5-1, the J call TRBJ1-1; possible D gene TRBD1, 5 bases. CDR1 and CDR2 from the germline V gene are SGHRS and YFSETQ. Trimming removed 2 bases at V and 1 base at J, with 12 bases between. The CDR3 has 15 amino acids. The CDR3 sequence: CASSLQALKNTEAFF. In DNA form, the CDR3 reads TGCGCCAGCAGCTTACAGGCGCTTAAGAACACTGAAGCTTTCTTT.

This chain joins TRBV9 and TRBJ2-1; 12 nucleotides match TRBD1. The V gene's germline CDR1 is SGDLS and CDR2 YYNGEE. The CDR3 covers 16 residues. J gave up 6 bases and V 4 bases, and 8 bases lay outside the gene matches. CDR3 sequence reads: CASSRSGQGASNEQFF. The CDR3 region has the DNA TGTGCCAGCAGCAGATCGGGACAGGGGGCATCCAATGAGCAGTTCTTC.

This chain joins TRBV6-4 and TRBJ2-2, with TRBD2 as a possible D gene (6 bases). The CDR3 extends over 14 amino acids. V lost 8 bases and J 7 bases, leaving 17 bases between the germline ends. Germline assignment: CDR1 MRHNA and CDR2 SNTAGT. The CDR3: CASRRERDGGELFF. CDR3 coding DNA: TGTGCCAGCCGGCGGGAAAGGGACGGCGGGGAGCTGTTTTTT.